The 28 T cell receptor beta chains below all came from one sample that was sequenced in a study of brain metastases from non-small cell lung cancer. The protocol was immunoSEQ multiplex PCR, while the TCRdb copy is restricted to in-frame clones and leaves out a portion. Among about 2,400 clones listed, 86% were seen once. Sequenced: tumor-adjacent normal tissue. These receptors were obtained from a donor at least 40 years old with non-small cell lung cancer.

This sequence joins TRBV6-7 and TRBJ2-5; D not resolved. TRBV6-7 is treated as an ORF (open reading frame) with a function not yet certain. The CDR3 is 16 residues long. V lost 6 bases, J lost 1 base, and 18 bases lay in between. CDR3 sequence: CASSTPGLTGQETQYF. Here the CDR3 DNA reads TGTGCCAGCAGCACACCAGGTTTGACGGGCCAAGAGACCCAGTACTTC.

Regarding this clone: One junction end does not reproduce the germline sequence, and a read error may be involved. The rearrangement joins TRBV27 to TRBJ2-3; 12 bases map to TRBD2. The germline V gene encodes CDR1 MNHEY and CDR2 SMNVEV (reference sequence). The CDR3 spans 18 residues. This chain's CDR3 is CVSSSRRPGLAGTDTQYF. In DNA form, the CDR3 reads TGTGTCAGCAGTTCTCGCAGGCCAGGACTAGCGGGGACTGATACGCAGTATTTT.

This clone showed up just a few times. The chain combines TRBV18 with TRBJ1-2; 9 bases line up with TRBD1. Germline CDR1 reads KGHSH; CDR2 reads LQKENI. The CDR3 runs 14 residues. Trimming took 5 bases from V and 4 from J; bases not matched to a gene: 5. The CDR3 reads CASSSDRGIYGYTF. For the CDR3, the DNA is TGTGCCAGCTCATCAGACAGGGGGATCTATGGCTACACCTTC.

In this sample, this clone turned up a few times. V usage is TRBV12-5 and J usage is TRBJ1-6, with D possibly matching TRBD1 (5 bases). The CDR3 sequence is 13 residues long. The germline gives CDR1 LGHNT, CDR2 FRNRAP. V was trimmed by 3 bases and J by 15 bases, leaving 15 bases between them. Here the CDR3 reads CASGLQTDFLLHF. The CDR3, as DNA: TGTGCTAGTGGTTTACAGACAGATTTTCTCCTCCACTTT.

The rearrangement joins TRBV7-2 to TRBJ1-2, with D maybe TRBD1 (5 bases). Trimming removed 1 base at V and 2 bases at J, with 14 bases between. Germline-derived CDR1 and CDR2 are SGHTA and FQGNSA. The CDR3 has 16 amino acids. CDR3 sequence reads: CASSLVGGDPNYGYTF. Written as DNA, the CDR3 is TGTGCCAGCAGCTTAGTGGGGGGGGACCCCAACTATGGCTACACCTTC.

The chain carries TRBV10-3 and TRBJ2-6; 9 bases match TRBD1. Germline-derived CDR1 and CDR2 are ENHRY and SYGVKD. The CDR3 spans 17 residues. V was clipped by 4 bases and J by 0 bases; unmatched bases: 4. In nucleotides, the CDR3 is TGTGCCATCAGTGTGGGACAGGGTAACTCTGGGGCCAACGTCCTGACTTTC. The encoded protein is CAISVGQGNSGANVLTF.

This clone was recorded a few times. This chain joins TRBV5-6 and TRBJ1-2, with no clear D. This CDR3 has 12 residues. Trimming took 0 bases from V and 12 from J, leaving 12 bases between them. Germline loops: CDR1 SGHDT, CDR2 YYEEEE. As DNA, the CDR3 is TGTGCCAGCAGCTTGGGCGACGAAGCTGACACCTTC. This codes for CASSLGDEADTF.

The chain's CDR3 is CAIRSGQGENTQYF. CDR3 bases: TGTGCCATCAGGAGTGGACAGGGGGAAAATACGCAGTATTTT. V usage is TRBV10-3 and J usage is TRBJ2-3; 10 bases are shared with TRBD1. V lost 6 bases, J lost 7 bases, and 7 bases stayed unmatched. The germline V gene encodes CDR1 ENHRY and CDR2 SYGVKD. The CDR3 has 14 residues.

The chain couples TRBV5-1 to TRBJ1-5; the D is unclear. The germline CDR1 and CDR2 sequences are SGHRS and YFSETQ. With 7 bases removed from V and 0 bases from J, the gap between germline ends came to 26 bases. The CDR3 is 19 residues long. DNA of the CDR3: TGCGCCAGCGCAAAGAAGGGCCGGGATCCCCCCGATAGCAATCAGCCCCAGCATTTT. This translates into CASAKKGRDPPDSNQPQHF.

The V gene is TRBV7-2, the J gene TRBJ2-2; 10 bases map to TRBD2. The junction had 4 bases not matched to a gene; V was cut back by 2 bases and J by 4 bases. Germline V gene lookup returns CDR1 SGHTA and CDR2 FQGNSA. The CDR3 totals 16 residues. The CDR3 loop reads CASSLSGGAITGELFF. In DNA, the CDR3 is TGTGCCAGCAGCTTAAGCGGGGGGGCGATCACCGGGGAGCTGTTTTTT.

The chain recombines TRBV5-8 with TRBJ2-7; TRBD1 agrees at 7 bases. In germline, CDR1 is SGHTS, CDR2 YDEGEE. V lost 4 bases and J lost 0; bases outside the gene matches: 13. The CDR3 covers 17 residues. The CDR3 reads CASSLGDSSPISYEQYF. The CDR3 DNA reads as TGTGCCAGCAGCCTTGGGGACAGTTCCCCGATCTCCTACGAGCAGTACTTC.

This chain links TRBV20-1 with TRBJ2-3, with 7 nucleotides matching TRBD1. This CDR3 comprises 13 residues. Germline-derived CDR1 and CDR2 are DFQATT and SNEGSKA (reference sequence). The J segment lost 2 bases and the V segment lost 4 bases, leaving 3 bases of the junction unmatched. CDR3 nucleotides: TGCAGTGCTACTGACAGGGTCACAGATACGCAGTATTTT. Translated: CSATDRVTDTQYF.

This clone was seen only a few times. V and J are TRBV2 and TRBJ2-5; D gene uncertain. Trimming shortened V by 4 bases and J by 6 bases, and 6 bases separated the two germline ends. Germline V gives CDR1 SNHLY, CDR2 FYNNEI. CDR3 length equals 11 residues. The CDR3: CASSVKKTQYF. The CDR3 nucleotides are TGTGCCAGCAGTGTCAAAAAGACCCAGTACTTC. Using reference TRBV2 and TRBJ2-5 for the parts outside the CDR3, the full variable domain is EPEVTQTPSHQVTQMGQEVILRCVPISNHLYFYWYRQILGQKVEFLVSFYNNEISEKSEIFDDQFSVERPDGSNFTLKIRSTKLEDSAMYFCASSVKKTQYFGPGTRLLVL.

This clone was observed a few times. The chain carries TRBV3-1 (or the pseudogene TRBV3-2) and TRBJ2-1, with D perhaps TRBD2 (6 bases). Germline CDR1 reads LGHDT; CDR2 reads YNNKEL (reference sequence). The CDR3 contains 16 residues. The germline V and J ends were trimmed by 4 bases and 1 base, with 14 bases remaining between them. The CDR3 region is CASSLSAGPSYNEQFF. In DNA form, the CDR3 reads TGTGCCAGCAGCCTGTCTGCGGGGCCTTCCTACAATGAGCAGTTCTTC.

CDR3 nucleotide sequence: TGTGCCAGCAGTCGTCCAGGGGAGAGCACTGAAGCTTTCTTT. Protein sequence: CASSRPGESTEAFF. The rearrangement uses TRBV25-1 and TRBJ1-1, with D perhaps matching TRBD1 (6 bases). V was trimmed by 5 bases and J by 4 bases, leaving 14 bases between them. Germline V gives CDR1 MGHDK, CDR2 SYGVNS. The CDR3 runs 14 residues.

Notes on this clone: A much bigger clone sits one base away, suggesting this may be a read error. This chain connects TRBV2 to TRBJ2-5; the D is unclear. Trimming cost V 4 bases and J 0 bases, with 15 bases left between them. CDR1 is SNHLY, CDR2 FYNNEI, per germline. The CDR3 totals 16 residues. CDR3 sequence (DNA): TGTGCCAGCAGTGGTCCGAACCATTTATACCAAGAGACCCAGTACTTC. This sequence encodes CASSGPNHLYQETQYF.

The V gene is TRBV27, the J gene TRBJ1-2; tentatively, D is TRBD1 (5 bases). With 7 bases removed from V and 2 bases from J, the gap between germline ends came to 20 bases. CDR3 length equals 16 residues. Germline V gives CDR1 MNHEY, CDR2 SMNVEV (reference sequence). The DNA for the CDR3 is TGTGCCAGCACCATTTATCACGACAGTTCCAACTATGGCTACACCTTC. Its translation is CASTIYHDSSNYGYTF.

This clone was counted a single time. DNA for the CDR3: TGTGCCAGCTCTCCGACAGGGAGGGACACTGAAGCTTTCTTT. Protein product: CASSPTGRDTEAFF. This chain links TRBV18 with TRBJ1-1; TRBD1 matches 7 bases. Losses at the gene ends were 6 bases for V and 3 bases for J; bases not matched to a gene: 7. This CDR3 is 14 amino acids long. Per germline, CDR1 KGHSH and CDR2 LQKENI.

The J gene is TRBJ1-2, the V gene TRBV6-1, with 11 positions matching TRBD1. The CDR3 is 16 amino acids. Per the germline V gene, CDR1 is MNHNS and CDR2 is SASEGT. Losses at the gene ends were 0 bases for V and 5 bases for J; bases not matched to a gene: 5. This CDR3 reads CASSEADGTGGYGYTF. CDR3 nucleotides: TGTGCCAGCAGTGAAGCGGACGGGACAGGGGGTTATGGCTACACCTTC.

In DNA form, the CDR3 reads TGTGCCACCAGCAGAGAATACGTGGAGACCCAGTACTTC. As protein: CATSREYVETQYF. The genes are TRBV15 and TRBJ2-5; D ambiguous. Trimming took 0 bases from V and 5 from J, leaving 7 bases between them. Germline values: CDR1 LNHNV, CDR2 YYDKDF (reference sequence). This CDR3 contains 13 residues.

The V call is TRBV2, the J call TRBJ1-6; D remains unclear. This CDR3 spans 11 amino acids. Germline CDR1 SNHLY, CDR2 FYNNEI. V was pared by 10 bases and J by 8 bases, with 9 bases between. The CDR3 spells CAIQTYSPLHF. For the CDR3, the DNA is TGTGCCATCCAGACATATTCACCCCTCCACTTT.

This clone was recorded once. The rearrangement uses TRBV12-5 and TRBJ2-2, with TRBD1 matching over 7 bases. The CDR3 is 17 residues long. With 3 bases clipped from V and 5 bases from J, the junction kept 12 bases outside the gene matches. CDR1 and CDR2 (germline): LGHNT, FRNRAP. The CDR3 coding sequence is TGTGCTAGTGGTTTATCACCCGGGACAGAATTTACCGGGGAGCTGTTTTTT. It yields the protein CASGLSPGTEFTGELFF.

The chain carries TRBV5-4 and TRBJ2-1, with 14 bases that match TRBD2. Germline-derived CDR1 and CDR2 are SGHNT and YYREEE (reference sequence). The V gene end was trimmed by 4 bases and the J gene end by 5 bases; junction bases not matched to a gene: 2. The CDR3 has 15 amino acids. CDR3: CASSQTSGGDNEQFF. The DNA of the CDR3 is TGTGCCAGCAGCCAGACTAGCGGGGGGGACAATGAGCAGTTCTTC.

As to this clone: A much more abundant neighbour one base away suggests this may be a read error. This rearrangement joins TRBV23-1 to TRBJ1-5; D might be TRBD1 (5 bases). TRBV23-1 is an ORF, with its function uncertain. With 4 bases removed from V and 10 bases from J, the gap between germline ends came to 17 bases. The CDR3 is 14 residues long. CDR3 protein: CASSRRQGEGPQHF. CDR3 sequence (DNA): TGCGCCAGCAGTCGGCGGCAGGGTGAAGGTCCCCAGCATTTT.

The gene calls are TRBV19 and TRBJ2-5; the D call may be TRBD1 or TRBD2 (6 bases each). The CDR3 has 14 residues. Trimming took 3 bases from V and 5 from J, leaving 13 bases between them. CDR1 and CDR2 (germline): LNHDA, SQIVND (reference sequence). CDR3 sequence reads: CASSIVGGWETQYF. In DNA form, the CDR3 reads TGTGCCAGTAGTATTGTGGGGGGCTGGGAGACCCAGTACTTC.

CDR3 nucleotide sequence: TGTGCCAGCAGCTTAGAGGTGAACTACCAAGAGACCCAGTACTTC. As protein: CASSLEVNYQETQYF. This chain uses TRBV7-2 with TRBJ2-5, with D unresolved. The CDR3 has 15 amino acids. Looked up from germline, CDR1 is SGHTA and CDR2 is FQGNSA. V was pared by 1 base and J by 0 bases, with 9 bases between.

To note about this clone: At one of its ends the junction is not consistent with the germline gene, which may arise from a read error. The chain uses TRBV9 and TRBJ2-2, with 9 bases that match TRBD1. The CDR3 has 17 residues. In germline, CDR1 is SGDLS, CDR2 YYNGEE. The CDR3 here is CASSVTRDRVNIGELFF. As DNA, the CDR3 is TGTGCCAGCAGCGTGACCCGGGACAGGGTCAACATCGGGGAGCTGTTTTTT.

The CDR3 here is CASEAAGTDTQYF. The CDR3 DNA follows: TGTGCCAGCGAGGCAGCCGGGACAGATACGCAGTATTTT. The chain carries TRBV6-6 and TRBJ2-3; no clear D gene. Per germline, CDR1 MNHNY and CDR2 SVGAGI (reference sequence). Trimming shortened V by 8 bases and J by 3 bases, and 12 bases separated the two germline ends. The CDR3 spans 13 residues.